These 14 T cell receptor beta chains came from one sample sequenced in a study of shared clonotypes between healthy human individuals. Profiling relied on immunoSEQ multiplex PCR, and the TCRdb table lists in-frame clones only, not all of them. The profile shows over a million clones, roughly 96% of them singletons. The sequencing input was naive CD4+ T cells sorted from blood. Subset here: CD45RA+ positively selected. These receptors originate from a man under 40 in good health.

The chain combines TRBV18 with TRBJ2-1, with 13 bases that match TRBD2. CDR3 length equals 18 residues. CDR1 and CDR2 (germline): KGHSH, LQKENI. Trimming cost V 1 base and J 7 bases; bases outside gene matches: 10. CDR3 sequence reads: CASSPLHLGTSGTNEQFF. DNA of the CDR3: TGTGCCAGCTCACCACTCCACCTTGGGACTAGCGGGACTAATGAGCAGTTCTTC.

This chain connects TRBV19 to TRBJ2-3; TRBD2 matches 7 bases. V was clipped by 10 bases and J by 9 bases; unmatched bases: 13. The CDR3 spans 13 residues. Germline assignment: CDR1 LNHDA and CDR2 SQIVND (reference sequence). The CDR3 DNA is TGTGCCACTAGGGACTACCGCCGTAAGACGCAGTATTTT. The encoded protein is CATRDYRRKTQYF. The whole variable domain, remainder taken from reference TRBV19 and TRBJ2-3, is DGGITQSPKYLFRKEGQNVTLSCEQNLNHDAMYWYRQDPGQGLRLIYYSQIVNDFQKGDIAEGYSVSREKKESFPLTVTSAQKNPTAFYLCATRDYRRKTQYFGPGTRLTVL.

The chain links TRBV28 to TRBJ1-5; TRBD1 aligns across 7 bases. The CDR3 extends over 15 amino acids. Germline V gives CDR1 MDHEN, CDR2 SYDVKM. The V gene end was trimmed by 2 bases and the J gene end by 4 bases; junction bases not matched to a gene: 5. The CDR3 DNA is TGTGCCAGCAGTTTAGGCAGGGGGGCGAATCAGCCCCAGCATTTT. Its translation: CASSLGRGANQPQHF.

Only one count was recorded for this clone. The J gene is TRBJ2-7, the V gene TRBV9; the D gene is possibly TRBD2 (5 bases). The germline V and J ends were trimmed by 0 bases and 11 bases, with 15 bases remaining between them. The CDR3 contains 13 residues. Germline-derived CDR1 and CDR2 are SGDLS and YYNGEE. The DNA for the CDR3 is TGTGCCAGCAGCGTAGGAGGCTCCGGGAACAAGTACTTC. Translated, it gives CASSVGGSGNKYF. The whole variable domain, filled in from reference TRBV9 and TRBJ2-7, reads DSGVTQTPKHLITATGQRVTLRCSPRSGDLSVYWYQQSLDQGLQFLIQYYNGEERAKGNILERFSAQQFPDLHSELNLSSLELGDSALYFCASSVGGSGNKYFGPGTRLTVT.

This chain joins TRBV7-9 and TRBJ1-3, with 11 bases lining up with TRBD1. CDR3 length: 18 amino acids. Germline trimming cut 6 bases from V and 4 bases from J; bases unmatched to any gene: 14. CDR1 SEHNR and CDR2 FQNEAQ come from the germline V gene (reference sequence). This CDR3 is CASSWDRGAGSGGNTIYF. CDR3 coding DNA: TGTGCCAGCAGTTGGGACAGGGGGGCAGGCAGCGGAGGAAACACCATATATTTT.

The genes are TRBV6-5 and TRBJ2-1; 7 nucleotides agree with TRBD2. The germline V gene has CDR1 MNHEY and CDR2 SVGAGI. The V gene end was trimmed by 10 bases and the J gene end by 4 bases; junction bases not matched to a gene: 10. The CDR3 consists of 14 residues. The CDR3 sequence is CATTRASGYNEQFF. As DNA, the CDR3 is TGTGCCACCACTAGGGCTAGCGGATACAATGAGCAGTTCTTC.

The chain joins TRBV27 to TRBJ2-1, with TRBD1 identical over 7 bases. V lost 4 bases and J lost 6; bases outside the gene matches: 0. Germline loops: CDR1 MNHEY, CDR2 SMNVEV (reference sequence). The CDR3 is 12 amino acids. The CDR3 coding sequence is TGTGCCAGCAGTTACAGGGGCAATGAGCAGTTCTTC. As protein: CASSYRGNEQFF.

The CDR3 sequence is CASSLGPGDYGYTF. Written as DNA, the CDR3 is TGCGCCAGCAGCTTGGGCCCAGGGGACTATGGCTACACCTTC. J is TRBJ1-2 and V is TRBV5-1, with TRBD1 as a possible D gene (6 bases). This CDR3 is built from 14 residues. Per the germline V gene, CDR1 is SGHRS and CDR2 is YFSETQ. V gave up 0 bases and J gave up 3 bases, with 9 bases separating them.

As to this clone: Other DNA sequences of this sample code for an identical CDR3. This chain uses TRBV6-6 with TRBJ2-7, with D unclear. The germline gives CDR1 MNHNY, CDR2 SVGAGI (reference sequence). Trimming removed 3 bases from V and 2 bases from J, with 14 bases in between. There are 15 residues in the CDR3. CDR3 bases: TGTGCCAGCAGTTATTCGAACAGTTACACCTACGAGCAGTACTTC. It encodes CASSYSNSYTYEQYF.

This chain joins TRBV2 and TRBJ2-1, with 13 bases lining up with TRBD2. Germline assignment: CDR1 SNHLY and CDR2 FYNNEI. The CDR3 runs to 19 residues. Unmatched junction bases numbered 19, after V lost 6 bases and J lost 8 bases. The CDR3 DNA follows: TGTGCCAGCAGCCAACCCGGGACTAGCGGGACCTGGCGGTTCTATGAGCAGTTCTTC. Protein: CASSQPGTSGTWRFYEQFF. Supplemented by reference TRBV2 and TRBJ2-1, the full variable domain reads EPEVTQTPSHQVTQMGQEVILRCVPISNHLYFYWYRQILGQKVEFLVSFYNNEISEKSEIFDDQFSVERPDGSNFTLKIRSTKLEDSAMYFCASSQPGTSGTWRFYEQFFGPGTRLTVL.

The chain carries TRBV27 and TRBJ1-4; TRBD1 aligns across 8 bases. This CDR3 region has 15 residues. V lost 3 bases and J lost 3; bases outside the gene matches: 3. The germline CDR1 and CDR2 sequences are MNHEY and SMNVEV (reference sequence). The CDR3 DNA reads TGTGCCAGCAGTTTCGACAGGGGATCTAATGAAAAACTGTTTTTT. Encoded protein: CASSFDRGSNEKLFF.

The chain combines TRBV5-5 with TRBJ2-1, with a possible D match to TRBD2 (5 bases). V dropped 2 bases and J dropped 15 bases, with 18 bases sitting between them. The CDR3 spans 13 residues. Per germline, CDR1 SGHKS and CDR2 YYEKEE (reference sequence). CDR3 DNA sequence: TGTGCCAGCAGCTTCTTCTCTGACGGTGAGGGGTTCTTC. Its translation: CASSFFSDGEGFF.

This clone was counted at least ten times. The chain links TRBV27 to TRBJ2-7; D remains ambiguous. The CDR3 loop spans 15 amino acids. V lost 5 bases to trimming and J lost 2 bases, with 16 bases between them. The germline V gene has CDR1 MNHEY and CDR2 SMNVEV (reference sequence). In DNA, the CDR3 is TGTGCCAGCAGTCGTAAGGGTTTAGGAACCTACGAGCAGTACTTC. Protein product: CASSRKGLGTYEQYF.

This chain connects TRBV29-1 to TRBJ1-3; D is unresolved. Trimming removed 6 bases from V and 0 bases from J, with 12 bases in between. Germline loops: CDR1 SQVTM, CDR2 ANQGSEA. This CDR3 comprises 14 residues. The CDR3 protein is CSVFGGLSGNTIYF. In nucleotides, the CDR3 is TGCAGCGTCTTTGGAGGGCTCTCTGGAAACACCATATATTTT.